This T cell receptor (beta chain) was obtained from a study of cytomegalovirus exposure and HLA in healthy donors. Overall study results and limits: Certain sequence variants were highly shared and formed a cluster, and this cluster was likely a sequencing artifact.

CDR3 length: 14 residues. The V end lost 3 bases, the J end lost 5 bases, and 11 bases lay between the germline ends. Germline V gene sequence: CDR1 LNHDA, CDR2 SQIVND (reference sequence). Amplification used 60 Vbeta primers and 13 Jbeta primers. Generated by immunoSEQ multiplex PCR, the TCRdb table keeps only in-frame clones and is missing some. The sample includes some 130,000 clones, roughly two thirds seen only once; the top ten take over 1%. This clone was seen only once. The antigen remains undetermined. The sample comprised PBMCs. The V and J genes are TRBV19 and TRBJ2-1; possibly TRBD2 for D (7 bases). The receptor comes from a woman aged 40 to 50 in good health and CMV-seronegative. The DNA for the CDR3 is TGTGCCAGTAGTATGGGGGGGCTCCACAATGAGCAGTTCTTC. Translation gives CASSMGGLHNEQFF.